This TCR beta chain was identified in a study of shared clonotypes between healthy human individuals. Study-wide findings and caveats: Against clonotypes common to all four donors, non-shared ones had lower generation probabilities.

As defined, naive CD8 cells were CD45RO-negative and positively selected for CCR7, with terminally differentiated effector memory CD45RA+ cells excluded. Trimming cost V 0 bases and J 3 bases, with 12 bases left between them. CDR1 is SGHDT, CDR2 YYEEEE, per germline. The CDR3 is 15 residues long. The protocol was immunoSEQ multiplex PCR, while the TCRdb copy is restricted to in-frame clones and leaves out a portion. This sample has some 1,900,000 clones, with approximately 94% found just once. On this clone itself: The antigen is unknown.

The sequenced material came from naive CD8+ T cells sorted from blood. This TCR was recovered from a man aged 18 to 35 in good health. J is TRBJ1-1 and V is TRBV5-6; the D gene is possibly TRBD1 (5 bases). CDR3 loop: CASSLGGTLDTEAFF. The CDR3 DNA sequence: TGTGCCAGCAGCTTGGGAGGGACGTTGGACACTGAAGCTTTCTTT.